This TCR beta chain comes out of a study of spatial heterogeneity in lung cancer. The wider study: Mean representation of each unique TCR and UMI combination in the raw reads exceeded 9.5 occurrences.

This clonotype was observed at least ten times. Specified time point: sample taken at primary tumor resection. Whole RNA, which was extracted from tumor, nontumor lung tissue or frozen PBMC, was sequenced without any cell sorting. TCRdb used MiXCR to reprocess the 5' RACE reads, holding one entry per CDR3 protein. The table includes approximately 11,000 distinct CDR3 sequences, roughly 3.8% detected once. Germline CDR1 and CDR2: LGHDT and YNNKEL (reference sequence). V shed 1 base and J shed 9 bases, with 9 bases lying between them. The CDR3 runs 13 residues. This clonotype originated in a male donor with early-stage non-small cell lung cancer. The chain carries TRBV3-1 and TRBJ1-4; TRBD1 is a possible D gene (6 bases). The material was normal lung tissue next to the tumor, obtained at surgery. This chain's CDR3 is CASSQVQGKKLFF. The CDR3 nucleotides are TGTGCCAGCAGCCAAGTACAGGGTAAAAAACTGTTTTTT.